A single sample gave rise to the 18 T cell receptor beta chains below, sequenced in a study of blood T cell repertoires in COVID-19. The assay was immunoSEQ multiplex PCR, and TCRdb's table has in-frame clones only and misses some. Of around 92,000 clones listed, 86% are singletons. The material sequenced was peripheral blood. These receptor sequences come from an older woman in a cohort sampled during active or convalescent COVID-19.

V is TRBV19 and J is TRBJ1-2; perhaps TRBD1 as D (5 bases). The CDR3 spans 13 residues. Between the trimmed V and J ends, which lost 6 bases and 4 bases, there was a span of 12 bases. Per germline, CDR1 LNHDA and CDR2 SQIVND (reference sequence). The CDR3, as DNA: TGTGCCAGTAGGGGTCAGGGAGGCTATGGCTACACCTTC. This encodes CASRGQGGYGYTF.

The rearrangement uses TRBV28 and TRBJ2-3; TRBD2 matches 12 bases. Germline V lookup: CDR1 MDHEN, CDR2 SYDVKM. The length of the CDR3 is 20 residues. With 5 bases clipped from V and 1 base from J, the junction kept 16 bases outside the gene matches. The CDR3 is CASSDDGRLAGEDRTDTQYF. The CDR3 DNA reads TGTGCCAGCAGTGACGACGGTAGACTAGCGGGAGAAGACCGCACAGATACGCAGTATTTT.

The J gene is TRBJ2-5, the V gene TRBV28, with TRBD2 identical over 9 bases. The trim removed 6 bases at V and 3 bases at J, leaving 20 bases unmatched. The CDR3 totals 19 residues. Germline values: CDR1 MDHEN, CDR2 SYDVKM. DNA for the CDR3: TGTGCCAGCAGCCGACCCTTCCCCCAACAAAGGACTAGCGAAGAGACCCAGTACTTC. Encoded protein: CASSRPFPQQRTSEETQYF.

The chain couples TRBV18 to TRBJ1-1; 8 nucleotides line up with TRBD1. Germline CDR1 reads KGHSH; CDR2 reads LQKENI. The CDR3 has 16 residues. J was trimmed by 3 bases and V by 1 base; bases with no gene match: 7. CDR3 residues: CASSPLQGAIDTEAFF. The CDR3 coding sequence is TGTGCCAGCTCACCACTTCAGGGGGCGATTGACACTGAAGCTTTCTTT.

V usage is TRBV6-1 and J usage is TRBJ1-4; tentatively, D is TRBD1 (5 bases). V was pared by 2 bases and J by 7 bases, with 8 bases between. The CDR3 covers 13 residues. The germline V gene encodes CDR1 MNHNS and CDR2 SASEGT. The CDR3 nucleotides read TGTGCCAGCAGTGAATCAGGGTTTGAAAAACTGTTTTTT. It translates to CASSESGFEKLFF.

This chain connects TRBV18 to TRBJ2-7, with D maybe TRBD2 (5 bases). V lost 3 bases and J lost 9, with 24 bases in between. CDR3 length: 16 amino acids. Per the germline V gene, CDR1 is KGHSH and CDR2 is LQKENI. CDR3 in DNA: TGTGCCAGCTCACCCTCCCAGCGGACTCGGGTAGTGATGCAGTACTTC. Translating gives CASSPSQRTRVVMQYF.

The chain employs TRBV9 and TRBJ2-1; 7 bases fit TRBD2. CDR3 length: 16 residues. Germline lookup yields CDR1 SGDLS and CDR2 YYNGEE. V lost 0 bases, J lost 0 bases, and 3 bases stayed unmatched. CDR3 amino acids: CASSVGRGSSYNEQFF. CDR3 bases: TGTGCCAGCAGCGTAGGGCGGGGGAGCTCCTACAATGAGCAGTTCTTC.

The J gene is TRBJ2-1, the V gene TRBV19; TRBD2 agrees at 12 bases. From germline, CDR1 is LNHDA and CDR2 SQIVND (reference sequence). J gave up 8 bases and V 1 base, and 3 bases lay outside the gene matches. There are 15 residues in the CDR3. The chain's CDR3 is CASSIGLAGGYEQFF. DNA of the CDR3: TGTGCCAGTAGTATAGGGCTAGCGGGGGGGTATGAGCAGTTCTTC.

The V and J genes are TRBV6-5 and TRBJ1-2, with 7 bases aligning to TRBD1. The J segment lost 2 bases and the V segment lost 8 bases, leaving 8 bases of the junction unmatched. The CDR3 sequence is 14 residues long. Per the germline V gene, CDR1 is MNHEY and CDR2 is SVGAGI. CDR3 sequence (DNA): TGTGCCAGCCTCCGACAGGGAGGCAACTATGGCTACACCTTC. Translation gives CASLRQGGNYGYTF.

The chain has TRBV19 and TRBJ2-3; possible D gene TRBD2, 5 bases. The germline V and J ends were trimmed by 5 bases and 9 bases, with 15 bases remaining between them. The CDR3 is made up of 13 amino acids. The germline CDR1 and CDR2 sequences are LNHDA and SQIVND (reference sequence). The chain's CDR3 is CASSGVPGNTQYF. CDR3 DNA sequence: TGTGCCAGTAGTGGGGTCCCCGGGAACACGCAGTATTTT.

This chain connects TRBV5-1 to TRBJ2-7; the match to TRBD2 covers 10 bases. V was clipped by 4 bases and J by 3 bases; unmatched bases: 4. Germline V gene sequence: CDR1 SGHRS, CDR2 YFSETQ. The CDR3 consists of 14 residues. CDR3 protein: CASSPPSGSYEQYF. CDR3 DNA sequence: TGCGCCAGCAGCCCTCCTAGCGGGAGCTACGAGCAGTACTTC. Variable domain in full (rest from reference TRBV5-1 and TRBJ2-7): KAGVTQTPRYLIKTRGQQVTLSCSPISGHRSVSWYQQTPGQGLQFLFEYFSETQRNKGNFPGRFSGRQFSNSRSEMNVSTLELGDSALYLCASSPPSGSYEQYFGPGTRLTVT.

This chain uses TRBV9 with TRBJ2-1, with a tentative D call TRBD2 (5 bases). This CDR3 region has 13 residues. CDR1 SGDLS and CDR2 YYNGEE come from the germline V gene. The V end was cut by 0 bases, the J end by 15 bases, with 16 bases between. For the CDR3, the DNA is TGTGCCAGCAGCGTAGAAAGTGGCGGGCGACGGTTCTTC. It translates to CASSVESGGRRFF.

The J gene is TRBJ2-2, the V gene TRBV11-2, with D maybe TRBD1 (5 bases). Germline V gives CDR1 SGHAT, CDR2 FQNNGV. Between the trimmed V and J ends, which lost 2 bases and 2 bases, there was a span of 9 bases. This CDR3 spans 15 amino acids. CDR3 sequence: CASSLRQQNTGELFF. The CDR3 coding sequence is TGTGCCAGCAGCTTAAGACAGCAAAACACCGGGGAGCTGTTTTTT.

This clone is judged hyperexpanded. This rearrangement joins TRBV3-1 (or the pseudogene TRBV3-2) to TRBJ2-6, with D unclear. The CDR3 has 15 amino acids. Germline CDR1 reads LGHDT; CDR2 reads YNNKEL (reference sequence). V shed 1 base and J shed 0 bases, with 4 bases lying between them. In DNA, the CDR3 is TGTGCCAGCAGCCAAGGAGTCTCTGGGGCCAACGTCCTGACTTTC. Encoded protein: CASSQGVSGANVLTF.

V is TRBV30 and J is TRBJ2-7; 10 nucleotides line up with TRBD2. Unmatched junction bases numbered 17, after V lost 2 bases and J lost 7 bases. CDR1 and CDR2 (germline): GTSNPN, SVGIG (reference sequence). This CDR3 comprises 17 residues. The CDR3 is CAWSTSGLAGDLGEQYF. The CDR3 bases are TGTGCCTGGAGTACCTCCGGGCTAGCGGGGGATCTTGGGGAGCAGTACTTC.

This clone was counted once. The rearrangement uses TRBV25-1 and TRBJ1-4; D is possibly TRBD1 (5 bases). The germline V gene has CDR1 MGHDK and CDR2 SYGVNS. This CDR3 has 14 residues. V was pared by 9 bases and J by 7 bases, with 18 bases between. CDR3: CASSQDAGREKLFF. The DNA of the CDR3 is TGTGCCAGTTCGCAGGACGCGGGACGTGAAAAACTGTTTTTT.

The V gene is TRBV9, the J gene TRBJ1-2; no clear D gene. The CDR3 has 15 amino acids. Germline CDR1 SGDLS, CDR2 YYNGEE. The V end lost 4 bases, the J end lost 0 bases, and 13 bases lay between the germline ends. CDR3 residues: CASSPGGGANYGYTF. CDR3 nucleotides: TGTGCCAGCAGCCCTGGAGGTGGAGCTAACTATGGCTACACCTTC.

The chain couples TRBV27 to TRBJ2-2; 15 positions agree with TRBD2. This CDR3 spans 16 amino acids. The V gene's germline CDR1 is MNHEY and CDR2 SMNVEV (reference sequence). Trimming at V came to 4 bases and at J to 6 bases, leaving 3 bases not matched to a gene. The CDR3 DNA follows: TGTGCCAGCAGTTACCGGACTAGCGGGAGGGCCGGGGAGCTGTTTTTT. This sequence encodes CASSYRTSGRAGELFF.